The T cell receptor beta chain described here comes from a study of T cells in Graves' hyperthyroidism and ophthalmopathy. RNA transcripts served as the template for amplifying TCR beta CDR3 regions. With the HTBI primer set, the TCR CDR3 went through a first round of RT-PCR. Via MiXCR, TCRdb re-called the multiplex PCR reads, giving one row per CDR3 protein. The sample lists under 550,000 distinct CDR3 sequences, just under 20% seen once, with less than 55% in the top ten. The sample consisted of blood. The sequence came from a man aged 40-50 years with Graves' ophthalmopathy.

The CDR3 nucleotides are TGTGCCAGTTCGGACATCGGCTCTGGAAACACCATATATTTT. Protein product: CASSDIGSGNTIYF. The gene calls are TRBV6-1 and TRBJ1-3; D is possibly TRBD1 (5 bases). Germline lookup yields CDR1 MNHNS and CDR2 SASEGT. V dropped 9 bases and J dropped 0 bases, with 12 bases sitting between them. This CDR3 comprises 14 residues.